This T cell receptor (beta chain) was sequenced for a study of monozygotic twins with inflammatory bowel disease. Looked up from germline, CDR1 is SGHRS and CDR2 is YFSETQ. There are 13 residues in the CDR3. As regards this clonotype: What it recognizes is unknown.

General observations from the study: The results supported no single strong signal or clonotype associated with IBD. Varying immunosuppressive regimens may have increased patient repertoire variability.

The draw for each donor consisted of a single 2.5 ml blood sample. With the 5' RACE reads reprocessed, TCRdb shows one record per CDR3 protein and no DNA. The table for this sample gives about 160,000 distinct CDR3 sequences. This TCR was sampled from a human donor with ulcerative colitis or Crohn's disease, or a healthy co-twin of an affected twin (not recorded which). The chain has TRBV5-1 and TRBJ1-1. The sample taken for sequencing was blood. The CDR3 spells CASRVGYGTEAFF.